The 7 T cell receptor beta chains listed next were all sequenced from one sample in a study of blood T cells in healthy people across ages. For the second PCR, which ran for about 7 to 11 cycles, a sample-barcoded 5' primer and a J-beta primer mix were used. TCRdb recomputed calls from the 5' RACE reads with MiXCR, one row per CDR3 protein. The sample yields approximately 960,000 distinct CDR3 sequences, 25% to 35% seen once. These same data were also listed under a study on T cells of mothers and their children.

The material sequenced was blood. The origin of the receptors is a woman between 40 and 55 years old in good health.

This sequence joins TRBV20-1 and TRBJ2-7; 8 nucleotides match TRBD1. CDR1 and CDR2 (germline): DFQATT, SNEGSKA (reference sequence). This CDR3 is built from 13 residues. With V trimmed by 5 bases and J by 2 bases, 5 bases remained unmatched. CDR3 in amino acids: CSAGQGNAYEQYF. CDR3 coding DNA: TGCAGTGCTGGACAGGGTAATGCCTACGAGCAGTACTTC.

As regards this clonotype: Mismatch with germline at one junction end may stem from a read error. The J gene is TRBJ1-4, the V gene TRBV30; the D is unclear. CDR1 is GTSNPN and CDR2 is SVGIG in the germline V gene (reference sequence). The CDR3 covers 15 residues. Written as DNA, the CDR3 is TGTGCCTGGAGTAAGGCCACCTCAACTAATGAAAAACGGTTTTTT. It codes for CAWSKATSTNEKRFF. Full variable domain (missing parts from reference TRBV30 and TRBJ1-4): SQTIHQWPATLVQPVGSPLSLECTVEGTSNPNLYWYRQAAGRGLQLLFYSVGIGQISSEVPQNLSASRPQDRQFILSSKKLLLSDSGFYLCAWSKATSTNEKRFFGSGTQLSVL.

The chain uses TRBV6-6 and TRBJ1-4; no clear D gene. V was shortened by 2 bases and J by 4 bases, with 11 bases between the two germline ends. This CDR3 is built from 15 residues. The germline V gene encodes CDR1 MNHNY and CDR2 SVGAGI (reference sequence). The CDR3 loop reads CASSYDLMVNEKLFF. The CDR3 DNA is TGTGCCAGCAGTTACGATCTAATGGTTAATGAAAAACTGTTTTTT.

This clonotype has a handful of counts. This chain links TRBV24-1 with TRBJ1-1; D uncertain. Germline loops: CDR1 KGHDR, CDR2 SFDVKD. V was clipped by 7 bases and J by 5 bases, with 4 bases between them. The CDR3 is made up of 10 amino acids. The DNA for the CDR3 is TGTGCCACCAGACATACTGAAGCTTTCTTT. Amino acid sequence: CATRHTEAFF.

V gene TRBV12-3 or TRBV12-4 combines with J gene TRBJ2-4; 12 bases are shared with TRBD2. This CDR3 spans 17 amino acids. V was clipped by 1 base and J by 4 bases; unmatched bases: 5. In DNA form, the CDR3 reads TGTGCCAGCAGTTTAGTTGGGCTAGCGGGGGGGAAAAACATTCAGTACTTC. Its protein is CASSLVGLAGGKNIQYF.

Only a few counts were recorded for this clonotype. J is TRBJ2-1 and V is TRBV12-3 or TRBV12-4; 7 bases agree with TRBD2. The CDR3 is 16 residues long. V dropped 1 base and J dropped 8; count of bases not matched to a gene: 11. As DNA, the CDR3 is TGTGCCAGCAGTTTAGTCGGAAAAGCGGGGTACGATGAGCAGTTCTTC. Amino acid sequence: CASSLVGKAGYDEQFF.

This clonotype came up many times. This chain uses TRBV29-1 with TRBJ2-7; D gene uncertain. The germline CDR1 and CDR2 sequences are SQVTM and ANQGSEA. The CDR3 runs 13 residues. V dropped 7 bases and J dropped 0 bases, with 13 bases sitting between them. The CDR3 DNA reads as TGCAGCGCCGTTCGGAGTAGCTCCTACGAGCAGTACTTC. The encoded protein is CSAVRSSSYEQYF.